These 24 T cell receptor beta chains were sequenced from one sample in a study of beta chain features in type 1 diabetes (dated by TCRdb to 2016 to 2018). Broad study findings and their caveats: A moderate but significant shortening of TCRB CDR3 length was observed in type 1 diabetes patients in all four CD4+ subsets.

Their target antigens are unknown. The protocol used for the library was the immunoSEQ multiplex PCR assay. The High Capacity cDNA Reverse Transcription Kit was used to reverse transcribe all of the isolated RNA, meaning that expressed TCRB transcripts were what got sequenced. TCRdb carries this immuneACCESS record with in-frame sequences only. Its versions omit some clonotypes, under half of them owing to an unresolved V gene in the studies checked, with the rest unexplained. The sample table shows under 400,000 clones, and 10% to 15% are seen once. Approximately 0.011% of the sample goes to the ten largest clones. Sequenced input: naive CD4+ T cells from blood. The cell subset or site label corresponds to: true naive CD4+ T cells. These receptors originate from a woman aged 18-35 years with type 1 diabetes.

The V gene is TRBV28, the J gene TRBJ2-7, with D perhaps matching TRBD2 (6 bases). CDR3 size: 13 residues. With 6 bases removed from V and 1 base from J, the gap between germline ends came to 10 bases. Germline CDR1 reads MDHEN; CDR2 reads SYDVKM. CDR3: CASRTGGSYEQYF. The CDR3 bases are TGTGCCAGCAGAACTGGGGGGTCCTACGAGCAGTACTTC.

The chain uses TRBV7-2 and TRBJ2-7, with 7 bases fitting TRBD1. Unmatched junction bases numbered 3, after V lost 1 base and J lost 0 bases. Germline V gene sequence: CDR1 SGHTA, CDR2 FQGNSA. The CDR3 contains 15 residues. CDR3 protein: CASSLGAGGSYEQYF. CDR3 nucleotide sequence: TGTGCCAGCAGCTTAGGTGCAGGGGGCTCCTACGAGCAGTACTTC.

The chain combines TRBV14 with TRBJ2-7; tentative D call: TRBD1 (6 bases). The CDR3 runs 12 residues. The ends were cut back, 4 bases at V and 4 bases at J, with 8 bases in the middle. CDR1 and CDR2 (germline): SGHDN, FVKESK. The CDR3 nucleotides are TGTGCCAGCAGCCGCCAGGGGTACGAGCAGTACTTC. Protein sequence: CASSRQGYEQYF.

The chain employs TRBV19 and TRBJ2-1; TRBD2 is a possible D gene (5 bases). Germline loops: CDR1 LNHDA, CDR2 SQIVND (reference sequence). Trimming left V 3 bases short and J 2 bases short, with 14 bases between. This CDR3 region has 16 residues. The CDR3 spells CASSILGVGTYNEQFF. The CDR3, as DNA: TGTGCCAGTAGTATTCTCGGGGTTGGCACCTACAATGAGCAGTTCTTC.

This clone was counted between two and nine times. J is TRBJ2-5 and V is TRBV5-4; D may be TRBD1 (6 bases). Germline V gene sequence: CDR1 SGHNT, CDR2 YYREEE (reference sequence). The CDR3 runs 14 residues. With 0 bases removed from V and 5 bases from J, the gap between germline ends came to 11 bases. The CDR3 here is CASSLGTASETQYF. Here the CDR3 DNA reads TGTGCCAGCAGCTTGGGGACAGCTAGCGAGACCCAGTACTTC.

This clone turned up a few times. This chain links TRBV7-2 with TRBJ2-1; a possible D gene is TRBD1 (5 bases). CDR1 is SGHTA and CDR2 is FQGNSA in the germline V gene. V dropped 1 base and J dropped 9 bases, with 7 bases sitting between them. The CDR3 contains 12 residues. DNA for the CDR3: TGTGCCAGCAGCTTAGGAGACAGTGAGCAGTTCTTC. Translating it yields CASSLGDSEQFF.

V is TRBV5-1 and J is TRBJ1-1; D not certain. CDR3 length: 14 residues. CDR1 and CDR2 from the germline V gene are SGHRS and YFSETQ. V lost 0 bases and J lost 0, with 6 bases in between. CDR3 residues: CASSLDPVNTEAFF. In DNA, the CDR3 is TGCGCCAGCAGCTTGGATCCCGTGAACACTGAAGCTTTCTTT. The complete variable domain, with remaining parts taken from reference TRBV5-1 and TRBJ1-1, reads KAGVTQTPRYLIKTRGQQVTLSCSPISGHRSVSWYQQTPGQGLQFLFEYFSETQRNKGNFPGRFSGRQFSNSRSEMNVSTLELGDSALYLCASSLDPVNTEAFFGQGTRLTVV.

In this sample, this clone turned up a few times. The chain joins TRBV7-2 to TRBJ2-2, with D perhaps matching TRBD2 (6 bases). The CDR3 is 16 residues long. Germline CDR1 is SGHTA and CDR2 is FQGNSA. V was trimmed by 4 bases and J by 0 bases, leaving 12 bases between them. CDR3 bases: TGTGCCAGCAGCTACCGCGCGGGATCGAACACCGGGGAGCTGTTTTTT. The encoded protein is CASSYRAGSNTGELFF.

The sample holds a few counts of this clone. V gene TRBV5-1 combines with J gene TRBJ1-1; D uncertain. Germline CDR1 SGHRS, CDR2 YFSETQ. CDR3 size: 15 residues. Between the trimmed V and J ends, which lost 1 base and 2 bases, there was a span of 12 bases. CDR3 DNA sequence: TGCGCCAGCAGCTTGAATGGGCCAGATAACACTGAAGCTTTCTTT. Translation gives CASSLNGPDNTEAFF.

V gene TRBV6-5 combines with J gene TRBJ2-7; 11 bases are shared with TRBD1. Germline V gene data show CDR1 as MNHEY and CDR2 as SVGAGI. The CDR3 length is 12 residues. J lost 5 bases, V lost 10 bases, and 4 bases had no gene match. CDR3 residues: CATWTGGHEQYF. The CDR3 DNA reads TGTGCCACGTGGACAGGGGGCCACGAGCAGTACTTC.

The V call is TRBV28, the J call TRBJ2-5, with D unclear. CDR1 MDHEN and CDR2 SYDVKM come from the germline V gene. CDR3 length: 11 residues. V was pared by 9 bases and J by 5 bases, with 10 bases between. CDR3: CASSLLETQYF. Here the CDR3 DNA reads TGTGCCAGTTCACTGCTGGAGACCCAGTACTTC.

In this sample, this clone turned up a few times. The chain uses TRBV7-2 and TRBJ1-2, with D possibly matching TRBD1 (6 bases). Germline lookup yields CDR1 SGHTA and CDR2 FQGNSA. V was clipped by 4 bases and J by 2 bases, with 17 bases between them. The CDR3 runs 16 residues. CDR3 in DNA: TGTGCCAGCAGCTCCCACCTAAAGGACAGAAACTATGGCTACACCTTC. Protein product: CASSSHLKDRNYGYTF.

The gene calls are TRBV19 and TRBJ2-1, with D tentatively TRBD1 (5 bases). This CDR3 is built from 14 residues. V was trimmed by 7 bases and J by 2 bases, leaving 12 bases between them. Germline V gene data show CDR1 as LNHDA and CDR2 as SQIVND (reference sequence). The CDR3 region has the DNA TGTGCCAGTAAGCAGGGCGATACCTACAATGAGCAGTTCTTC. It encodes CASKQGDTYNEQFF.

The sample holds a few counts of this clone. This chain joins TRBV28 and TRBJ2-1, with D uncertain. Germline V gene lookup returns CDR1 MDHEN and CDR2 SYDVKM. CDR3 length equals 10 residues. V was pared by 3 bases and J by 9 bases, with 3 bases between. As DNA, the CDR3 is TGTGCCAGCAGTTTTAGTGAGCAGTTCTTC. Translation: CASSFSEQFF.

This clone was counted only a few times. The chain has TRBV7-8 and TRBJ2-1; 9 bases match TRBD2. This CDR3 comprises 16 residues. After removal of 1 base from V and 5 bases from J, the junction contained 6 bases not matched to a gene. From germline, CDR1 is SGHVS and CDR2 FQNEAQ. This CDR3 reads CASSLVRLAVHNEQFF. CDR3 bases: TGTGCCAGCAGCTTAGTAAGACTAGCGGTGCACAATGAGCAGTTCTTC.

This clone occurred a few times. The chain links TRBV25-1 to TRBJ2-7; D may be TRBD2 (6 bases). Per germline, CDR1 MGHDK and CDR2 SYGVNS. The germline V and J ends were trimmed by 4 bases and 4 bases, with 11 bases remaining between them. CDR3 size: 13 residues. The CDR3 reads CASSARRGYEQYF. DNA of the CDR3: TGTGCCAGCAGTGCCCGCCGGGGGTACGAGCAGTACTTC.

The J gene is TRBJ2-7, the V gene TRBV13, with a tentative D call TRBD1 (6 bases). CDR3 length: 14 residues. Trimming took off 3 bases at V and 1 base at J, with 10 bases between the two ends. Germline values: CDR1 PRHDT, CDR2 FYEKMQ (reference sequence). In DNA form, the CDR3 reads TGTGCCAGCAGCTTCAGACAGGTTTCCTACGAGCAGTACTTC. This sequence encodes CASSFRQVSYEQYF.

The CDR3 nucleotides read TGTGCCAGCAGACTAGCGGAGCACTACGAGCAGTACTTC. Protein product: CASRLAEHYEQYF. The chain has TRBV6-5 and TRBJ2-7; 8 nucleotides match TRBD2. Losses at the gene ends were 6 bases for V and 3 bases for J; bases not matched to a gene: 4. The germline CDR1 and CDR2 sequences are MNHEY and SVGAGI. The CDR3 sequence is 13 residues long.

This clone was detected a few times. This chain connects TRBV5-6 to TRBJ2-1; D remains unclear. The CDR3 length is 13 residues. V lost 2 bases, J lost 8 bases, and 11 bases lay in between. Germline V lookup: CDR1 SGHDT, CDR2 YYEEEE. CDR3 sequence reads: CASSFLLGDEQFF. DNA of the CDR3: TGTGCCAGCAGCTTTCTTCTAGGCGATGAGCAGTTCTTC.

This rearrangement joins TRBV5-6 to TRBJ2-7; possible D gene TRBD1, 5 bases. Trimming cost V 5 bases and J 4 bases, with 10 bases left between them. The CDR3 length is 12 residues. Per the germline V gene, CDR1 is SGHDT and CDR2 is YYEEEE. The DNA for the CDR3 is TGTGCCAGCAGGCTACAGGCTTACGAGCAGTACTTC. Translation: CASRLQAYEQYF.

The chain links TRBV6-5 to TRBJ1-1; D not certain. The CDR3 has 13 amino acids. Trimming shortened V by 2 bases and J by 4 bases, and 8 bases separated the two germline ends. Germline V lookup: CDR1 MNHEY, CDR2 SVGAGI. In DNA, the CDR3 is TGTGCCAGCAGTTACCGCCAGATCACTGAAGCTTTCTTT. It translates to CASSYRQITEAFF.

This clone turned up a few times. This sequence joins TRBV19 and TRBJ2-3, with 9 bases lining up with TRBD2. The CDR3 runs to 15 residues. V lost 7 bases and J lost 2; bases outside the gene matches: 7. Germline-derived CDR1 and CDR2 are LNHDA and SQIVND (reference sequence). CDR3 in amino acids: CASTHGTSLTDTQYF. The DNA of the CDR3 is TGTGCCAGTACCCACGGGACTAGCCTCACAGATACGCAGTATTTT. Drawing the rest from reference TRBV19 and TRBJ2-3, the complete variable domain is DGGITQSPKYLFRKEGQNVTLSCEQNLNHDAMYWYRQDPGQGLRLIYYSQIVNDFQKGDIAEGYSVSREKKESFPLTVTSAQKNPTAFYLCASTHGTSLTDTQYFGPGTRLTVL.

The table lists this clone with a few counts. CDR3 residues: CASVIDSRNTIYF. CDR3 nucleotide sequence: TGTGCCAGCGTAATAGATTCGCGGAACACCATATATTTT. V and J are TRBV6-6 and TRBJ1-3; D unresolved. This CDR3 spans 13 amino acids. Per germline, CDR1 MNHNY and CDR2 SVGAGI (reference sequence). With 8 bases removed from V and 7 bases from J, the gap between germline ends came to 15 bases.

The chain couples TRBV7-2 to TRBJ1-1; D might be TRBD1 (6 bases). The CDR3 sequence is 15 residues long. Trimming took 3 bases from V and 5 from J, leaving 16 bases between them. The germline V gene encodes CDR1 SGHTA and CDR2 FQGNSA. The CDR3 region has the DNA TGTGCCAGCAGCTTGGGGGGGCGGGTGTGGACTGAAGCTTTCTTT. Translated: CASSLGGRVWTEAFF.